This T cell receptor (beta chain) was observed in a study of T cell changes during pregnancy in multiple sclerosis. The protocol was immunoSEQ multiplex PCR, while the TCRdb copy is restricted to in-frame clones and leaves out a portion. The sample records more than 45,000 clones, about 88% being singletons. This clone has just a few counts. CDR1 MNHNS and CDR2 SASEGT come from the germline V gene. The CDR3 contains 18 residues. Trimming removed 1 base from V and 6 bases from J; junction bases left unmatched: 8. The J gene is TRBJ2-2, the V gene TRBV6-1; 13 bases map to TRBD2. The source material was CD4+ T cells from peripheral blood mononuclear cells, sampled in the second trimester of pregnancy. The receptor was isolated from a female donor with multiple sclerosis, enrolled in a pregnancy study. The chain's CDR3 is CASSEEIGLAGVSGELFF. In nucleotides, the CDR3 is TGTGCCAGCAGTGAAGAGATCGGACTAGCGGGAGTTTCCGGGGAGCTGTTTTTT.